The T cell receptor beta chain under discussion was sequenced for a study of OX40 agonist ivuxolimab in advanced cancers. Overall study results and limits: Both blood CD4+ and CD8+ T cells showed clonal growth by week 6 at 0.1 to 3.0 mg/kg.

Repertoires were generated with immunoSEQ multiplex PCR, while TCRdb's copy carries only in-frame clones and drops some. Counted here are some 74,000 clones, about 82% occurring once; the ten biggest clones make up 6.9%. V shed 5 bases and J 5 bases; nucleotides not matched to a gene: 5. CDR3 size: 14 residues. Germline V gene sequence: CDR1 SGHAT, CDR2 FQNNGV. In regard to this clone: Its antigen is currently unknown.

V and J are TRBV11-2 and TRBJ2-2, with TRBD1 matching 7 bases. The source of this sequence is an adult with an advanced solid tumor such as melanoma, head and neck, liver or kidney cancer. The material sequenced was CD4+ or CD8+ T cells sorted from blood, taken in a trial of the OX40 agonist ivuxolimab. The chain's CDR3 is CASSAVTGTGELFF. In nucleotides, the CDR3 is TGTGCCAGCAGCGCGGTGACAGGGACCGGGGAGCTGTTTTTT.